This T cell receptor (beta chain) came from a study of lymphopenia after photon versus proton radiotherapy. Of note for this clone: Its target is unknown.

Study findings and constraints: Authors raise, but do not show, better survival with proton therapy.

Germline-derived CDR1 and CDR2 are LNHDA and SQIVND (reference sequence). The CDR3 loop spans 13 amino acids. V gave up 8 bases and J gave up 0 bases, with 8 bases separating them. Using immunoSEQ multiplex PCR, the repertoire was profiled, and TCRdb retains in-frame clones only, with some absent. The data contain 65,000 to 85,000 clones, roughly 92% of them singletons. This clonotype originated in a woman in her 40s with cholangiocarcinoma. The sample consisted of peripheral blood, taken from a patient treated with photon-based radiotherapy. V and J are TRBV19 and TRBJ1-3, with D possibly matching TRBD1 (5 bases). The CDR3 nucleotides read TGTGCCAGTGGCGGGGCCTCTGGAAACACCATATATTTT. Translated, it gives CASGGASGNTIYF.